What follows is one TCR beta chain and its context. Use of 60 Vbeta and 13 Jbeta primers characterized the PCR. Using immunoSEQ multiplex PCR, the repertoire was profiled, and TCRdb retains in-frame clones only, with some absent. The profile covers under 95,000 clones, with approximately 7.6% appearing a single time and about 2.1% taken by the ten largest. These data are taken from a study of cytomegalovirus exposure and HLA in healthy donors. CDR3 length equals 16 residues. Germline CDR1 reads MDHEN; CDR2 reads SYDVKM. The V gene lost 4 bases and the J gene lost 3 bases, with 13 bases spanning the gap.

The chain is built from TRBV28 and TRBJ2-6; D perhaps matches TRBD2 (7 bases). The sequencing sample was made of PBMCs. This sequence originates from a man aged 50 to 60 in good health and CMV-seronegative. The DNA of the CDR3 is TGTGCCAGCAGTTCACCGGGGGGCGGTGGGGCCAACGTCCTGACTTTC. Translated: CASSSPGGGGANVLTF.